These T cell receptor beta chains were read from a single sample in a study of early T cells in non-severe SARS-CoV-2 infection. MiXCR was run by TCRdb on the 5' RACE reads, yielding one entry per CDR3 protein. The sample consists of approximately 76,000 distinct CDR3 sequences, 9% to 14% of them appearing once. Sequenced input: whole blood. The receptors derive from an adult who was a healthcare worker with PCR-confirmed SARS-CoV-2 infection or an uninfected control (not recorded which). The CDR3 runs from the conserved cysteine through the conserved F or W. The order of the fields is D gene, V gene, J gene, clone size, CDR3 protein, CDR3 DNA. The D gene is left open where the match is weak. Only part of the rows carry a size: once, few, many, or a class if the clone is expanded.

D gene: TRBD1
V gene: TRBV5-4
J gene: TRBJ2-7
clone size: few
CDR3 protein: CASSSGTGGEQYF
CDR3 DNA: TGTGCCAGCAGCTCTGGGACAGGGGGAGAGCAGTACTTC

D gene: TRBD2
V gene: TRBV11-2
J gene: TRBJ2-3
clone size: many
CDR3 protein: CASSISGASTDTQYF
CDR3 DNA: TGTGCCAGCAGCATCAGCGGGGCGAGCACAGATACGCAGTATTTT

D gene: TRBD1
V gene: TRBV29-1
J gene: TRBJ2-7
clone size: many
CDR3 protein: CSVRTGSPTYEQYF
CDR3 DNA: TGCAGCGTGAGGACAGGAAGCCCGACCTACGAGCAGTACTTC

D gene: TRBD1
V gene: TRBV29-1
J gene: TRBJ2-7
clone size: few
CDR3 protein: CSVGDRTGTYEQYF
CDR3 DNA: TGCAGCGTTGGGGACCGGACAGGTACCTACGAGCAGTACTTC

D gene: NA
V gene: TRBV10-3
J gene: TRBJ2-5
clone size: few
CDR3 protein: CAISPQGFQETQYF
CDR3 DNA: TGTGCCATCAGCCCACAGGGATTCCAAGAGACCCAGTACTTC

D gene: NA
V gene: TRBV7-2
J gene: TRBJ2-1
clone size: many
CDR3 protein: CASVPSGGSYNEQFF
CDR3 DNA: TGTGCCAGCGTCCCGAGCGGAGGTTCCTACAATGAGCAGTTCTTC

D gene: TRBD1
V gene: TRBV7-2
J gene: TRBJ2-1
clone size: NA
CDR3 protein: CASSTRTGRDEQFF
CDR3 DNA: TGTGCCAGCAGCACCAGGACAGGGCGGGATGAGCAGTTCTTC

D gene: TRBD1
V gene: TRBV11-3
J gene: TRBJ1-6
clone size: few
CDR3 protein: CASSIRAGGNSPLHF
CDR3 DNA: TGTGCCAGCAGCATCCGCGCAGGGGGCAATTCACCCCTCCACTTT

D gene: NA
V gene: TRBV6-1
J gene: TRBJ1-5
clone size: many
CDR3 protein: CASSEVQGEGNQPQHF
CDR3 DNA: TGTGCCAGCAGTGAAGTGCAGGGTGAGGGCAATCAGCCCCAGCATTTT

D gene: TRBD2
V gene: TRBV18
J gene: TRBJ2-1
clone size: NA
CDR3 protein: CASSPNSGRFYNEQFF
CDR3 DNA: TGTGCCAGCTCACCGAATAGCGGGAGATTTTACAATGAGCAGTTCTTC

D gene: TRBD2
V gene: TRBV3-1
J gene: TRBJ2-1
clone size: many
CDR3 protein: CASSQGTGGGYNEQFF
CDR3 DNA: TGTGCCAGCAGCCAAGGGACCGGGGGGGGCTACAATGAGCAGTTCTTC

D gene: TRBD1
V gene: TRBV20-1
J gene: TRBJ1-4
clone size: many
CDR3 protein: CSALAGTANEKLFF
CDR3 DNA: TGCAGTGCTCTCGCCGGGACAGCTAATGAAAAACTGTTTTTT

D gene: NA
V gene: TRBV7-9
J gene: TRBJ2-5
clone size: few
CDR3 protein: CASSRLWPTQYF
CDR3 DNA: TGTGCCAGCAGCCGCTTATGGCCGACCCAGTACTTC

D gene: TRBD2
V gene: TRBV7-2
J gene: TRBJ2-1
clone size: NA
CDR3 protein: CASSLSPGLGSREQFF
CDR3 DNA: TGTGCCAGCAGCTTAAGCCCGGGACTAGGGAGTAGGGAGCAGTTCTTC

D gene: NA
V gene: TRBV12-5
J gene: TRBJ2-1
clone size: NA
CDR3 protein: CASALGVTTYNEQFF
CDR3 DNA: TGTGCTAGTGCCTTGGGGGTTACTACCTACAATGAGCAGTTCTTC

D gene: TRBD1
V gene: TRBV9
J gene: TRBJ1-1
clone size: many
CDR3 protein: CASSVTGTGISFF
CDR3 DNA: TGTGCCAGCAGCGTAACCGGGACAGGGATATCTTTCTTT

D gene: NA
V gene: TRBV9
J gene: TRBJ1-3
clone size: NA
CDR3 protein: CASSVVDDDGISGNTIYF
CDR3 DNA: TGTGCCAGCAGCGTAGTCGATGATGACGGGATCTCTGGAAACACCATATATTTT

D gene: NA
V gene: TRBV24-1
J gene: TRBJ2-2
clone size: many
CDR3 protein: CATSDLWGRGTGELFF
CDR3 DNA: TGTGCCACCAGTGATTTGTGGGGGCGCGGCACCGGGGAGCTGTTTTTT

D gene: NA
V gene: TRBV5-6
J gene: TRBJ2-1
clone size: many
CDR3 protein: CASSLWKGHRKQSYNEQFF
CDR3 DNA: TGTGCCAGCAGCTTGTGGAAGGGACACCGAAAACAGTCCTACAATGAGCAGTTCTTC

D gene: NA
V gene: TRBV12-3/TRBV12-4
J gene: TRBJ2-4
clone size: many
CDR3 protein: CASSRARGVKNIQYF
CDR3 DNA: TGTGCCAGCAGCAGGGCAAGGGGGGTAAAAAACATTCAGTACTTC

D gene: TRBD2
V gene: TRBV29-1
J gene: TRBJ2-7
clone size: NA
CDR3 protein: CSVELAGGREQYF
CDR3 DNA: TGCAGCGTTGAACTAGCGGGAGGGCGCGAGCAGTACTTC

D gene: TRBD2
V gene: TRBV5-6
J gene: TRBJ2-7
clone size: NA
CDR3 protein: CASSLWLAGGNHEQYF
CDR3 DNA: TGTGCCAGCAGCTTGTGGCTAGCGGGAGGGAACCACGAGCAGTACTTC

D gene: TRBD1
V gene: TRBV3-1
J gene: TRBJ1-1
clone size: NA
CDR3 protein: CASKHRGDTEAFF
CDR3 DNA: TGTGCCAGCAAACACAGGGGAGACACTGAAGCTTTCTTT

D gene: NA
V gene: TRBV5-8
J gene: TRBJ2-5
clone size: many
CDR3 protein: CASSLGSRGEETQYF
CDR3 DNA: TGTGCCAGCAGCTTGGGGTCGCGAGGGGAAGAGACCCAGTACTTC

D gene: NA
V gene: TRBV4-1
J gene: TRBJ1-1
clone size: NA
CDR3 protein: CASSQVQSTEAFF
CDR3 DNA: TGCGCCAGCAGCCAAGTGCAAAGCACTGAAGCTTTCTTT

D gene: NA
V gene: TRBV12-3/TRBV12-4
J gene: TRBJ2-7
clone size: NA
CDR3 protein: CASRRSGNSYEQYF
CDR3 DNA: TGTGCCAGCAGACGTAGCGGCAACTCCTACGAGCAGTACTTC

D gene: TRBD2
V gene: TRBV15
J gene: TRBJ2-5
clone size: few
CDR3 protein: CATMGLAGEAQYF
CDR3 DNA: TGTGCCACCATGGGACTAGCGGGAGAAGCCCAGTACTTC

D gene: NA
V gene: TRBV12-3/TRBV12-4
J gene: TRBJ1-2
clone size: many
CDR3 protein: CASSLMLGGDGYTF
CDR3 DNA: TGTGCCAGCAGTTTGATGTTAGGGGGAGACGGCTACACCTTC

D gene: TRBD1
V gene: TRBV5-1
J gene: TRBJ2-3
clone size: many
CDR3 protein: CASSLEGAPTDTQYF
CDR3 DNA: TGCGCCAGCAGCTTGGAGGGGGCCCCCACAGATACGCAGTATTTT

D gene: TRBD1
V gene: TRBV7-7
J gene: TRBJ2-5
clone size: few
CDR3 protein: CASSRDRGPETQYF
CDR3 DNA: TGTGCTAGCAGCCGGGACAGGGGCCCAGAGACCCAGTACTTC

D gene: NA
V gene: TRBV3-1
J gene: TRBJ2-3
clone size: many
CDR3 protein: CASSQDGSLTDTQYF
CDR3 DNA: TGTGCCAGCAGCCAAGATGGGTCGCTAACAGATACGCAGTATTTT

D gene: NA
V gene: TRBV28
J gene: TRBJ2-2
clone size: many
CDR3 protein: CASSYVQGSGTGELFF
CDR3 DNA: TGTGCCAGCAGCTATGTACAGGGAAGTGGCACCGGGGAGCTGTTTTTT

D gene: NA
V gene: TRBV20-1
J gene: TRBJ1-1
clone size: NA
CDR3 protein: CSTRGYGGTEAFF
CDR3 DNA: TGCAGTACTAGAGGTTACGGGGGAACTGAAGCTTTCTTT

D gene: NA
V gene: TRBV19
J gene: TRBJ2-3
clone size: few
CDR3 protein: CASSTDSNTDTQYF
CDR3 DNA: TGTGCCAGTAGTACGGACAGTAACACAGATACGCAGTATTTT

D gene: NA
V gene: TRBV7-7
J gene: TRBJ2-5
clone size: NA
CDR3 protein: CASSPQEETQYF
CDR3 DNA: TGTGCTAGCAGCCCCCAAGAAGAGACCCAGTACTTC

D gene: NA
V gene: TRBV7-9
J gene: TRBJ1-2
clone size: few
CDR3 protein: CASSLGGGYTF
CDR3 DNA: TGTGCCAGCAGCTTGGGGGGAGGCTACACCTTC

D gene: TRBD1
V gene: TRBV4-1
J gene: TRBJ1-2
clone size: NA
CDR3 protein: CASSQVGQGAGYTF
CDR3 DNA: TGCGCCAGCAGCCAAGTGGGACAGGGAGCAGGCTACACCTTC

D gene: TRBD1
V gene: TRBV12-3/TRBV12-4
J gene: TRBJ1-2
clone size: many
CDR3 protein: CASSPGQANYGYTF
CDR3 DNA: TGTGCCAGCAGTCCCGGACAGGCGAACTATGGCTACACCTTC

D gene: TRBD1
V gene: TRBV5-1
J gene: TRBJ2-6
clone size: NA
CDR3 protein: CASSSTGTGSTGANVLTF
CDR3 DNA: TGCGCCAGCAGCTCCACCGGGACAGGGTCTACTGGGGCCAACGTCCTGACTTTC

D gene: TRBD2
V gene: TRBV6-2/TRBV6-3
J gene: TRBJ2-1
clone size: many
CDR3 protein: CASSSPPGLGSYNEQFF
CDR3 DNA: TGTGCCAGCAGTAGCCCACCGGGACTAGGTTCCTACAATGAGCAGTTCTTC

D gene: NA
V gene: TRBV6-5
J gene: TRBJ2-5
clone size: NA
CDR3 protein: CASSSTGTAKETQYF
CDR3 DNA: TGTGCCAGCAGCTCAACCGGGACGGCTAAAGAGACCCAGTACTTC

D gene: TRBD1
V gene: TRBV28
J gene: TRBJ1-5
clone size: many
CDR3 protein: CASSQLSGGSGQPQHF
CDR3 DNA: TGTGCCAGCAGTCAACTATCAGGGGGCTCGGGTCAGCCCCAGCATTTT

D gene: NA
V gene: TRBV28
J gene: TRBJ1-5
clone size: few
CDR3 protein: CASSLRGTQPQHF
CDR3 DNA: TGTGCCAGCAGTTTAAGGGGGACTCAGCCCCAGCATTTT

D gene: NA
V gene: TRBV6-6
J gene: TRBJ1-3
clone size: NA
CDR3 protein: CAIATGSLGNTIYF
CDR3 DNA: TGTGCCATCGCGACGGGTTCCCTCGGAAACACCATATATTTT

D gene: NA
V gene: TRBV11-3
J gene: TRBJ2-5
clone size: few
CDR3 protein: CASSLLPSRGQETQYF
CDR3 DNA: TGTGCCAGCAGCTTACTGCCTAGCCGAGGCCAAGAGACCCAGTACTTC

D gene: NA
V gene: TRBV28
J gene: TRBJ2-3
clone size: many
CDR3 protein: CASSSPHGGQDTQYF
CDR3 DNA: TGTGCCAGCAGTTCCCCCCACGGGGGGCAAGATACGCAGTATTTT

D gene: NA
V gene: TRBV6-1
J gene: TRBJ2-7
clone size: few
CDR3 protein: CASNYQGRYEQYF
CDR3 DNA: TGTGCCAGCAACTACCAGGGAAGGTACGAGCAGTACTTC

D gene: NA
V gene: TRBV6-6
J gene: TRBJ1-3
clone size: many
CDR3 protein: CASSYEGVTGNTIYF
CDR3 DNA: TGTGCCAGCAGTTACGAGGGGGTCACTGGAAACACCATATATTTT

D gene: NA
V gene: TRBV7-9
J gene: TRBJ2-7
clone size: many
CDR3 protein: CASSDAGAGTYEQYF
CDR3 DNA: TGTGCCAGCAGCGACGCGGGGGCGGGAACCTACGAGCAGTACTTC

D gene: NA
V gene: TRBV24-1
J gene: TRBJ2-7
clone size: NA
CDR3 protein: CATSDSGTNEQYF
CDR3 DNA: TGTGCCACCAGTGACTCCGGGACAAACGAGCAGTACTTC

D gene: NA
V gene: TRBV7-3
J gene: TRBJ2-2
clone size: NA
CDR3 protein: CASTPGLGTGELFF
CDR3 DNA: TGTGCCAGCACCCCAGGGTTGGGGACCGGGGAGCTGTTTTTT

D gene: TRBD2
V gene: TRBV9
J gene: TRBJ2-1
clone size: once
CDR3 protein: CASSEGLAGGGDEQFF
CDR3 DNA: TGTGCCAGCAGCGAGGGACTAGCGGGGGGAGGAGATGAGCAGTTCTTC

D gene: NA
V gene: TRBV29-1
J gene: TRBJ1-2
clone size: NA
CDR3 protein: CRTGEAYGYTF
CDR3 DNA: TGCAGAACTGGGGAGGCCTATGGCTACACCTTC

D gene: TRBD2
V gene: TRBV20-1
J gene: TRBJ2-7
clone size: few
CDR3 protein: CSARVLSGGIFPPSYEQYF
CDR3 DNA: TGCAGTGCTAGAGTTTTAAGCGGGGGAATTTTTCCCCCTTCCTACGAGCAGTACTTC